This T cell receptor (beta chain) was captured by sequencing in a study of T cell responses to AZD1222 COVID-19 vaccine. Study-wide results and limits: It was only after the peak T cell response that any repertoires were sampled. White British ancestry dominated among donors, who included more females, and clonal diversity was possibly underestimated.

V lost 6 bases and J 0 bases, leaving 9 bases between the germline ends. The CDR3 is 13 amino acids. As for this clone: Its target is unknown.

Profiled with immunoSEQ multiplex PCR; TCRdb holds only in-frame clones, not every one. The sample yields about 160,000 clones, approximately 88% seen once. The J gene is TRBJ2-7, the V gene TRBV12-3 or TRBV12-4, with D unclear. The sequence was collected from an adult who received the AZD1222 COVID-19 vaccine. The sequences come from peripheral blood, collected 28 days after the second AZD1222 dose. CDR3 in amino acids: CASRTIGSYEQYF. For the CDR3, the DNA is TGTGCCAGCAGGACGATAGGCTCCTACGAGCAGTACTTC.